This is a list of T cell receptor beta chains from one sample in a study of identical twins. TCRdb re-called the 5' RACE reads with MiXCR, one entry per CDR3 protein. The sample records about 520,000 distinct CDR3 sequences, roughly 21% being singletons. The data were also submitted as part of a second study, on T cells expressing NK-cell markers.

Material for sequencing was CD4+ T cells sorted from blood. The receptors here all came from a young woman in good health. Each CDR3 is given with its conserved first and last residue. A D gene is named only where the DNA matches it firmly. Clone size is stated in some rows and not others, as once, few, many or a class when expanded.

v_call,d_call,clone_size,j_call,cdr3_aa,cdr3_nt
TRBV10-1,TRBD2,NA,TRBJ2-1,CASGTSLYNEQFF,TGCGCCAGCGGGACTAGCCTTTACAATGAGCAGTTCTTC
TRBV13,TRBD2,NA,TRBJ2-7,CASSLLGSGRGYEQYF,TGTGCCAGCAGCTTACTCGGGAGCGGGAGAGGGTACGAGCAGTACTTC
TRBV12-3/TRBV12-4,NA,NA,TRBJ2-7,CASRIFYEQYF,TGTGCCAGCAGAATTTTCTACGAGCAGTACTTC
TRBV9,NA,few,TRBJ1-2,CASSVGQAKEYGYTF,TGTGCCAGCAGCGTAGGACAAGCTAAGGAGTATGGCTACACCTTC
TRBV12-3/TRBV12-4,NA,NA,TRBJ2-2,CASSLAAPGELFF,TGTGCCAGCAGTTTAGCGGCGCCCGGGGAGCTGTTTTTT
TRBV12-3/TRBV12-4,NA,many,TRBJ1-5,CASSFRNSNQPQHF,TGTGCCAGCAGTTTCAGGAATAGCAATCAGCCCCAGCATTTT
TRBV5-1,NA,NA,TRBJ2-1,CASSLGAASGHEQFF,TGCGCCAGCAGCTTGGGGGCAGCCTCCGGGCATGAGCAGTTCTTC
TRBV20-1,TRBD2,few,TRBJ2-3,CSAASGGRTDTQYF,TGCAGTGCTGCAAGCGGGGGGCGCACAGATACGCAGTATTTT
TRBV7-9,TRBD2,NA,TRBJ2-1,CASSRLAGSHEQFF,TGTGCCAGCAGCCGACTAGCGGGGTCCCATGAGCAGTTCTTC
TRBV6-1,TRBD2,NA,TRBJ2-1,CASSVSGASSYNEQFF,TGTGCCAGCAGTGTTAGCGGGGCAAGCTCCTACAATGAGCAGTTCTTC
TRBV6-5,NA,many,TRBJ1-6,CASSYLGRMRSPLHF,TGTGCCAGCAGTTATTTGGGGAGAATGAGATCACCCCTCCACTTT
TRBV5-6,NA,NA,TRBJ2-3,CASSLGRYVTDTQYF,TGTGCCAGCAGCTTGGGGCGGTATGTCACAGATACGCAGTATTTT
TRBV5-1,TRBD2,few,TRBJ2-3,CASSFQAGGSDTQYF,TGCGCCAGCAGCTTTCAAGCGGGGGGATCAGATACGCAGTATTTT
TRBV6-1,NA,few,TRBJ1-1,CASSATGQNTEAFF,TGTGCCAGCAGTGCAACCGGACAGAACACTGAAGCTTTCTTT
TRBV20-1,TRBD2,NA,TRBJ2-2,CSARGRAGVAGELFF,TGCAGTGCTAGAGGAAGAGCGGGAGTGGCCGGGGAGCTGTTTTTT
TRBV14,NA,NA,TRBJ1-2,CASSQGDRIYGYTF,TGTGCCAGCAGCCAAGGAGACAGAATCTATGGCTACACCTTC
TRBV5-1,NA,NA,TRBJ2-7,CASSSEGTEQYF,TGCGCCAGCAGCTCGGAGGGAACCGAGCAGTACTTC
TRBV29-1,NA,many,TRBJ2-1,CSAQEPGHKNNEQFF,TGCAGCGCTCAGGAACCGGGACATAAAAACAATGAGCAGTTCTTC
TRBV24-1,NA,few,TRBJ1-3,CATSDFRQSIGNTIYF,TGTGCCACCAGTGATTTTCGGCAGTCTATTGGAAACACCATATATTTT
TRBV11-2,TRBD2,NA,TRBJ2-3,CASSFAGGATQYF,TGTGCCAGCAGCTTCGCCGGGGGGGCGACGCAGTATTTT
TRBV27,NA,few,TRBJ1-1,CASSLSGRYTEAFF,TGTGCCAGCAGTTTATCAGGGCGGTATACTGAAGCTTTCTTT
TRBV18,NA,NA,TRBJ1-2,CASSPPARSGYTF,TGTGCCAGCTCACCACCGGCGAGGAGTGGCTACACCTTC
TRBV5-1,NA,many,TRBJ2-2,CASSFVNTGELFF,TGCGCCAGCAGCTTTGTGAACACCGGGGAGCTGTTTTTT
TRBV18,NA,few,TRBJ1-4,CASSPPGTEKLFF,TGTGCCAGCTCACCACCTGGGACCGAAAAACTGTTTTTT
TRBV20-1,NA,few,TRBJ1-1,CSAKWGDMNTEAFF,TGCAGTGCCAAATGGGGGGATATGAACACTGAAGCTTTCTTT
TRBV9,NA,few,TRBJ1-2,CASELGAGLTGYTF,TGTGCCAGCGAGCTAGGGGCCGGTTTAACTGGCTACACCTTC
TRBV29-1,NA,few,TRBJ1-1,CSVRQGDTEAFF,TGCAGCGTAAGGCAGGGCGACACTGAAGCTTTCTTT
TRBV19,TRBD2,NA,TRBJ2-3,CASSMQTSGVRSTDTQYF,TGTGCCAGTAGTATGCAGACTAGCGGGGTAAGGAGCACAGATACGCAGTATTTT
TRBV29-1,TRBD1,few,TRBJ2-7,CSAEGQGPYEQYF,TGCAGCGCTGAGGGACAGGGACCCTACGAGCAGTACTTC
TRBV20-1,TRBD1,few,TRBJ1-5,CSAVRGGDQPQHF,TGCAGTGCCGTCCGAGGGGGCGATCAGCCCCAGCATTTT
TRBV6-5,NA,NA,TRBJ2-1,CASSYSRGFSYNEQFF,TGTGCCAGCAGTTACTCGAGGGGGTTCTCCTACAATGAGCAGTTCTTC
TRBV20-1,NA,many,TRBJ1-2,CSARDPQGLYTF,TGCAGTGCTAGAGATCCGCAGGGGCTGTACACCTTC
TRBV20-1,TRBD2,few,TRBJ2-7,CSAALAGGYEQYF,TGCAGTGCTGCACTAGCGGGAGGGTACGAGCAGTACTTC
TRBV30,TRBD1,few,TRBJ1-6,CAWSQNPPGTGGSPLHF,TGTGCCTGGAGTCAAAACCCCCCCGGGACAGGGGGCTCACCCCTCCACTTT
TRBV6-1,TRBD1,few,TRBJ2-1,CASSRQGGNEQFF,TGTGCCAGCAGCCGACAGGGGGGCAATGAGCAGTTCTTC
TRBV29-1,NA,NA,TRBJ2-3,CSVEDSPTDTQYF,TGCAGCGTTGAAGACTCGCCCACAGATACGCAGTATTTT
TRBV9,TRBD1,few,TRBJ2-7,CASSVGGTATQQYF,TGTGCCAGCAGCGTAGGGGGGACAGCTACGCAGCAGTACTTC
TRBV7-9,TRBD2,many,TRBJ2-7,CASSLGASGRGEQYF,TGTGCCAGCAGCTTAGGAGCTAGCGGGAGAGGCGAGCAGTACTTC
TRBV5-5,NA,few,TRBJ2-7,CASRSRDSVVSYEQYF,TGTGCCAGCAGGTCCAGAGACTCGGTGGTAAGCTACGAGCAGTACTTC
TRBV20-1,TRBD1,NA,TRBJ2-7,CSARASRQGYEQYF,TGCAGTGCTAGAGCCTCCAGACAGGGATACGAGCAGTACTTC
TRBV29-1,TRBD1,few,TRBJ2-1,CSAETGFDEQFF,TGCAGCGCCGAGACAGGGTTCGATGAGCAGTTCTTC
TRBV20-1,TRBD2,few,TRBJ2-7,CSAPRASGVTPYEQYF,TGCAGTGCTCCCAGAGCTAGCGGAGTCACCCCCTACGAGCAGTACTTC